This T cell receptor beta chain was documented in a study of human versus mouse CDR3 diversity and MHC coevolution. About the research overall: immunoSEQ was reported to reach one in 200,000 T cells sensitivity.

Some clones are missing from TCRdb's copy, which holds only in-frame ones; the method was immunoSEQ multiplex PCR. This sample has about 60,000 clones, with 85% to 95% found just once. Comment on this clone: Its antigen is undetermined.

General study points: Among all groups, most of the three human donors showed least clonal inequality.

The CDR3 sequence is 17 residues long. Trimming cost V 5 bases and J 1 base, with 20 bases left between them. The chain recombines TRBV6-7 with TRBJ1-1; TRBD1 is a possible D gene (6 bases). TRBV6-7 is treated as an ORF (open reading frame) with a function not yet certain. This TCR derives from a person between 55 and 69 years old in good health. Material for sequencing was naive CD4+ T cells from blood. Subset given: CD45RO-negative CD62L-positive naive CD4 T cells. The CDR3 sequence: CASSEQGPTRSNTEAFF. The CDR3 DNA is TGTGCCAGCAGTGAGCAGGGGCCAACCCGGTCGAACACTGAAGCTTTCTTT.